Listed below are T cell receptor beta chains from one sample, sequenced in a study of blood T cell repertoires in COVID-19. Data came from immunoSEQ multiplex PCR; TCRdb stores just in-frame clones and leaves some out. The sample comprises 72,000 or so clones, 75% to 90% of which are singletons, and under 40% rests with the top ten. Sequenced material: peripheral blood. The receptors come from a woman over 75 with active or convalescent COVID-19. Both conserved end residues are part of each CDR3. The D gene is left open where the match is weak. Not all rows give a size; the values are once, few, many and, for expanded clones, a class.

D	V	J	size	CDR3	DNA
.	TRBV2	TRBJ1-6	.	CASVVTSYNSPLHF	TGTGCCAGCGTAGTGACAAGCTATAATTCACCCCTCCACTTT
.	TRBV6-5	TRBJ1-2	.	CASRRAAPNYGYTF	TGTGCCAGCAGGAGGGCCGCTCCTAACTATGGCTACACCTTC
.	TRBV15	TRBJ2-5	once	CATSKSIGVRETQYF	TGTGCCACCAGCAAGTCTATAGGGGTTCGAGAGACCCAGTACTTC
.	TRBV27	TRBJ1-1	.	CASSSRPVTEAFF	TGTGCCAGCAGTTCCAGGCCGGTCACTGAAGCTTTCTTT
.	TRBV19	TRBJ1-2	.	CARQHHFQGFHYGYTF	TGTGCCAGGCAACACCACTTCCAGGGGTTTCACTATGGCTACACCTTC
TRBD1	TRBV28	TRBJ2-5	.	CASSSPGTAPSLGQYF	TGTGCCAGCAGCTCCCCGGGGACAGCCCCCTCCTTGGGCCAGTACTTC
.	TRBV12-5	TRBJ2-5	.	CASGRDRETQYF	TGTGCTAGTGGTAGAGATAGAGAGACCCAGTACTTC
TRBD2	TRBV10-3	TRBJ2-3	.	CAISEGHSGGAPDTQYF	TGTGCCATCAGTGAAGGGCATAGCGGGGGGGCCCCAGATACGCAGTATTTT
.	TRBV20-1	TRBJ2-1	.	CSASLLTAGNEQFF	TGCAGTGCTAGTCTTTTAACGGCGGGGAATGAGCAGTTCTTC
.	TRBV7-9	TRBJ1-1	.	CASSPSLGQILNTEAFF	TGTGCCAGCAGCCCAAGCCTTGGACAGATCTTGAACACTGAAGCTTTCTTT
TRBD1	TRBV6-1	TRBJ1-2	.	CASSEALGQAGGYTF	TGTGCCAGCAGTGAAGCGCTTGGACAGGCGGGGGGCTACACCTTC
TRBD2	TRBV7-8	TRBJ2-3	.	CASSLGGLAGGHFTDTQYF	TGTGCCAGCAGCTTAGGGGGACTAGCGGGGGGACATTTCACAGATACGCAGTATTTT
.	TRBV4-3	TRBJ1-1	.	CASSQDVGAGTEAFF	TGCGCCAGCAGCCAAGATGTGGGGGCAGGCACTGAAGCTTTCTTT
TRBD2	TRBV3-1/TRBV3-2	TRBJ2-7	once	CASSPGLELYF	TGTGCCAGCAGCCCGGGACTAGAGTTATACTTC
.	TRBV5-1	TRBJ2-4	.	CASSPQVGAKNIQYF	TGCGCCAGCAGCCCGCAGGTTGGAGCCAAAAACATTCAGTACTTC
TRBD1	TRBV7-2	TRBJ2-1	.	CASSPGTGAHNEQFF	TGTGCCAGCAGCCCGGGGACAGGGGCCCACAATGAGCAGTTCTTC
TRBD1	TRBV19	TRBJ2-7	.	CASSSPGQASYEQYF	TGTGCCAGTAGTAGCCCGGGACAGGCCTCCTACGAGCAGTACTTC
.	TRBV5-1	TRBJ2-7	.	CASSLAGGEQYF	TGCGCCAGCAGCTTGGCCGGGGGCGAGCAGTACTTC
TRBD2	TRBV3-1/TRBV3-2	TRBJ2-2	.	CASIKRGAGELFF	TGTGCCAGCATCAAGCGGGGGGCCGGGGAGCTGTTTTTT
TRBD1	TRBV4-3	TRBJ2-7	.	CASSQRQGNYEQYF	TGCGCCAGCAGCCAACGACAGGGGAACTACGAGCAGTACTTC
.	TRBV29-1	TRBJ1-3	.	CSVEQGDTIYF	TGCAGCGTTGAACAGGGCGACACCATATATTTT
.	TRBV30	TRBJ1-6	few	CAWSAGTGDSPLHF	TGTGCCTGGAGTGCCGGGACGGGGGATTCACCCCTCCACTTT
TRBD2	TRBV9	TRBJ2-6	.	CASSFHANPGGGNPSGANVLTF	TGTGCCAGCAGCTTCCACGCCAACCCCGGGGGGGGCAACCCGTCTGGGGCCAACGTCCTGACTTTC
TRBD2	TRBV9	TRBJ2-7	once	CASSSRGDWSYEQYF	TGTGCCAGCAGCTCTCGGGGGGATTGGTCCTACGAGCAGTACTTC
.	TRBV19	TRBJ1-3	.	CASSLLGNTIYF	TGTGCCAGTAGCCTTCTTGGAAACACCATATATTTT
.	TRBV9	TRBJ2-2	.	CASSTVGAIGELFF	TGTGCCAGCAGTACCGTGGGCGCAATCGGGGAGCTGTTTTTT
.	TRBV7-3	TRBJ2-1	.	CASSFRNNEQFF	TGTGCCAGCAGCTTCAGGAACAATGAGCAGTTCTTC
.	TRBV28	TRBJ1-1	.	CASSTQNLIKAFF	TGTGCCAGCAGCACGCAGAACCTCATCAAAGCTTTCTTT
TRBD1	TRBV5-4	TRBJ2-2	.	CASSFRTGTNTGELFF	TGTGCCAGCAGCTTCCGGACAGGAACGAACACCGGGGAGCTGTTTTTT
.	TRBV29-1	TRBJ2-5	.	CSVDHGGLETQYF	TGCAGCGTTGATCACGGGGGGCTAGAGACCCAGTACTTC
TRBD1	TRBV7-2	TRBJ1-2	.	CASSQSLGQVDYGYTF	TGTGCCAGCAGCCAAAGCCTAGGACAGGTAGACTATGGCTACACCTTC
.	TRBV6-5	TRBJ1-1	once	CASRRVTEAFF	TGTGCCAGCAGACGGGTCACTGAAGCTTTCTTT
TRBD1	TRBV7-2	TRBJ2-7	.	CASSSGTGYEQYF	TGTGCCAGCAGCTCCGGGACAGGGTACGAGCAGTACTTC
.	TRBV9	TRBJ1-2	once	CASSLSPVRGNGYTF	TGTGCCAGCAGCCTTAGCCCTGTCAGGGGAAATGGCTACACCTTC
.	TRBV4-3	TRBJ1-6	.	CASSRAGGSPLHF	TGCGCCAGCAGCCGGGCGGGGGGGTCACCCCTCCACTTT
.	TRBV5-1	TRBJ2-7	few	CASSLEAVTYEQYF	TGCGCCAGCAGCTTGGAGGCGGTAACCTACGAGCAGTACTTC
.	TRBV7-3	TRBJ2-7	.	CASSLTGTSLEQYF	TGTGCCAGCAGCTTAACCGGGACATCTCTCGAGCAGTACTTC
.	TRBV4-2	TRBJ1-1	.	CASSQATGIDTEAFF	TGTGCCAGCAGCCAAGCCACAGGAATTGACACTGAAGCTTTCTTT
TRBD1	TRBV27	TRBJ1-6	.	CASSLWANGIRQGGNSPLHF	TGTGCCAGCAGTTTATGGGCCAATGGTATCCGACAGGGAGGCAATTCACCCCTCCACTTT
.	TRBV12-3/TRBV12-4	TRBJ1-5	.	CASSSGGWQPQHF	TGTGCCAGCAGTTCCGGGGGTTGGCAGCCCCAGCATTTT
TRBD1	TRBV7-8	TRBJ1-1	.	CASSLGTGATEAFF	TGTGCCAGCAGCTTGGGGACAGGGGCCACTGAAGCTTTCTTT
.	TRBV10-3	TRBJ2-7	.	CAIRGDMRSYEQYF	TGTGCCATCAGAGGAGATATGAGGTCCTACGAGCAGTACTTC
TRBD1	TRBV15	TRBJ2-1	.	CATSRSGQGAYNEQFF	TGTGCCACCAGCAGATCGGGACAGGGAGCCTACAATGAGCAGTTCTTC
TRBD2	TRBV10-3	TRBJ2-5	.	CAISEGTSGGQETQYF	TGTGCCATCAGTGAGGGGACTAGCGGGGGACAAGAGACCCAGTACTTC
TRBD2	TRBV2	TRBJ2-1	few	CASSELAGGAYNEQFF	TGTGCCAGCAGTGAACTAGCGGGGGGCGCCTACAATGAGCAGTTCTTC
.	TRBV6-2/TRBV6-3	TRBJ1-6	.	CASSYQGVNSPLHF	TGTGCCAGCAGTTACCAGGGTGTCAATTCACCCCTCCACTTT
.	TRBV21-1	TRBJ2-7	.	CASSSTRDSTSEQYF	TGTGCCAGCAGCTCAACCCGGGACAGCACCTCCGAGCAGTACTTC
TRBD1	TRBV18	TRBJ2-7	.	CASSPDGTAYEQYF	TGTGCCAGCTCACCAGATGGGACAGCCTACGAGCAGTACTTC
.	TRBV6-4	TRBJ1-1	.	CASSHQGGTEAFF	TGTGCCAGCAGCCACCAGGGTGGCACTGAAGCTTTCTTT
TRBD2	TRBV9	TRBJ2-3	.	CASSGGGGSADTQYF	TGTGCCAGCAGCGGAGGCGGGGGGAGCGCAGATACGCAGTATTTT
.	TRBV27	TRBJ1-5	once	CASKVTNSNQPQHF	TGTGCCAGCAAAGTAACAAATAGCAATCAGCCCCAGCATTTT